One and the same sample provided the 8 T cell receptor beta chains below, sequenced in a study of blood T cell repertoires in COVID-19. Some clones are missing from TCRdb's copy, which holds only in-frame ones; the method was immunoSEQ multiplex PCR. The sample carries roughly 140,000 clones, approximately 87% recorded once. Material: PBMCs or T cells enriched from blood (not recorded which). The receptors here all came from a man aged 55 to 70 who had recovered from COVID-19.

The chain links TRBV5-1 to TRBJ1-1; D may be TRBD1 (5 bases). This CDR3 spans 14 amino acids. The V and J ends lost 4 bases and 1 base respectively, with 11 bases between them. CDR1 SGHRS and CDR2 YFSETQ come from the germline V gene. The CDR3 region has the DNA TGCGCCAGCAGCCAATCAGGGTCGAACACTGAAGCTTTCTTT. It codes for CASSQSGSNTEAFF.

V is TRBV12-3 or TRBV12-4 and J is TRBJ2-7; no firm D call. Trimming removed 3 bases at V and 1 base at J, with 4 bases between. The CDR3 is 12 residues long. The CDR3 region has the DNA TGTGCCAGCAGTTTCATTTCCTACGAGCAGTACTTC. Translating it yields CASSFISYEQYF.

The rearrangement joins TRBV15 to TRBJ2-3; 8 nucleotides line up with TRBD1. Germline lookup yields CDR1 LNHNV and CDR2 YYDKDF (reference sequence). CDR3 size: 17 residues. The V gene end was trimmed by 0 bases and the J gene end by 4 bases; junction bases not matched to a gene: 9. The CDR3 loop is CATSRESQGAAADTQYF. In DNA form, the CDR3 reads TGTGCCACCAGCAGAGAATCTCAGGGGGCAGCCGCAGATACGCAGTATTTT. Supplemented by reference TRBV15 and TRBJ2-3, the full variable domain reads DAMVIQNPRYQVTQFGKPVTLSCSQTLNHNVMYWYQQKSSQAPKLLFHYYDKDFNNEADTPDNFQSRRPNTSFCFLDIRSPGLGDTAMYLCATSRESQGAAADTQYFGPGTRLTVL.

The rearrangement uses TRBV28 and TRBJ2-5, with 13 bases identical to TRBD2. V was pared by 6 bases and J by 0 bases, with 10 bases of the junction left unmatched. Germline CDR1 MDHEN, CDR2 SYDVKM. This CDR3 spans 18 amino acids. CDR3 sequence: CASRGPGLAGSYQETQYF. In nucleotides, the CDR3 is TGTGCCAGCAGGGGCCCGGGACTAGCGGGATCGTACCAAGAGACCCAGTACTTC.

This clone has only a few counts. The rearrangement uses TRBV27 and TRBJ1-5; D call uncertain. The V gene's germline CDR1 is MNHEY and CDR2 SMNVEV (reference sequence). Between the trimmed V and J ends, which lost 5 bases and 1 base, there was a span of 12 bases. This CDR3 region has 15 residues. The CDR3 DNA reads as TGTGCCAGCAGTCCCGCGGGCGTCAGCAATCAGCCCCAGCATTTT. Translation gives CASSPAGVSNQPQHF.

The chain uses TRBV28 and TRBJ1-1; maybe TRBD1 (5 bases). Germline loops: CDR1 MDHEN, CDR2 SYDVKM. The CDR3 extends over 16 amino acids. V lost 5 bases, J lost 4 bases, and 20 bases lay in between. Written as DNA, the CDR3 is TGTGCCAGCAGTCCTCGGTCTCGGGGGGGAGGCACTGAAGCTTTCTTT. Protein sequence: CASSPRSRGGGTEAFF.

The chain carries TRBV25-1 and TRBJ2-7; 8 bases are shared with TRBD2. J was trimmed by 3 bases and V by 8 bases; bases with no gene match: 6. Germline CDR1 is MGHDK and CDR2 is SYGVNS. This CDR3 contains 13 residues. CDR3 in amino acids: CASQLAANYEQYF. CDR3 coding DNA: TGTGCCAGCCAACTAGCGGCTAACTACGAGCAGTACTTC.

This clone was seen only a few times. V usage is TRBV10-3 and J usage is TRBJ1-5, with 7 nucleotides matching TRBD1. Trimming cost V 2 bases and J 4 bases; bases outside gene matches: 2. This CDR3 has 14 amino acids. Germline V gene sequence: CDR1 ENHRY, CDR2 SYGVKD. The CDR3 DNA sequence: TGTGCCATCAGTGAGGCAGGGGGAAATCAGCCCCAGCATTTT. Translating gives CAISEAGGNQPQHF.